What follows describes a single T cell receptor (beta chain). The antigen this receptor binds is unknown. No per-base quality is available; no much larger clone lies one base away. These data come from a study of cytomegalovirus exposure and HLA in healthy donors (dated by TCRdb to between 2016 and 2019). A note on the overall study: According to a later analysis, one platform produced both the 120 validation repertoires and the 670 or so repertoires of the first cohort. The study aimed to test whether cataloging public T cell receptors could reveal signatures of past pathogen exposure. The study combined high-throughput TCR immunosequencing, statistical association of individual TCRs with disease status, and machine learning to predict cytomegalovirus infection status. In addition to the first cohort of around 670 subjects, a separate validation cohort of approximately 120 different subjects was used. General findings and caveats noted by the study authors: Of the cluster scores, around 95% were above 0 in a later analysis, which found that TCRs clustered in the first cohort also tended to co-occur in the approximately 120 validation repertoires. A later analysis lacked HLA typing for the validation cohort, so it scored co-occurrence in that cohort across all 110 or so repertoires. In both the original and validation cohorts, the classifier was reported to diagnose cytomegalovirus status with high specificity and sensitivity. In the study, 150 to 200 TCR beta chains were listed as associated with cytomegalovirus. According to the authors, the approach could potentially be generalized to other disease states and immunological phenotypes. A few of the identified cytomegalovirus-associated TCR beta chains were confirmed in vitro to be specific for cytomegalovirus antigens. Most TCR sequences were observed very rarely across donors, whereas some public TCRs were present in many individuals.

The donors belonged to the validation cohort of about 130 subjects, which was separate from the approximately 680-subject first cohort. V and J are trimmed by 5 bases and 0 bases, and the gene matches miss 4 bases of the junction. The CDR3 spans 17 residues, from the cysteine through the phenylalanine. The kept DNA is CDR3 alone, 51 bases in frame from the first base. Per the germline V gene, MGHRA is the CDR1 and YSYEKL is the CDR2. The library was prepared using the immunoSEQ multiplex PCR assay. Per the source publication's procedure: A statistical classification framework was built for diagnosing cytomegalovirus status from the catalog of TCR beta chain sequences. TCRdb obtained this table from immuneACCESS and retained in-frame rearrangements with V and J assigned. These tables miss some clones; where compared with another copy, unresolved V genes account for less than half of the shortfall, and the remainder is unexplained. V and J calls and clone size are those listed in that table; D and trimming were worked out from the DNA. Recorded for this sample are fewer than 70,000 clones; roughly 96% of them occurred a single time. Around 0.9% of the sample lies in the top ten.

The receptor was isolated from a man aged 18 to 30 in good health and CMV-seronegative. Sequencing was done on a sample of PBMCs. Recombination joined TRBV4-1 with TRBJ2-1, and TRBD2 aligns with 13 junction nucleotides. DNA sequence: TGCGCCAGCAGCTTTCGGACTAGCGGGAGCTCCTACAATGAGCAGTTCTTC. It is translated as CASSFRTSGSSYNEQFF.